The sequence of this T cell receptor beta chain was determined in a study of shared clonotypes between healthy human individuals (dated by TCRdb to 2019 to 2021). For the wider study: Two women and a few men aged 18 to 49 years were included in the cohort. To increase sequencing depth and limit assay-specific biases, TCR repertoire library preparation and sequencing were carried out by different laboratories using diverse techniques. Leukapheresis yielded between about 0.85 and 9.5 billion PBMCs per donor. The study deeply sequenced blood TCR repertoires of five healthy adults to estimate repertoire size and the extent of clonotype sharing between individuals. Per donor, three plates each were used for CD4 naive and CD4 memory, two for CD8 naive, and one for CD8 memory.

V and J are truncated by 2 bases and 2 bases respectively, leaving an intervening sequence of 9 bases. The germline V gene supplies CDR1 MDHEN and CDR2 SYDVKM. CDR3 length: 14 amino acids, cysteine to phenylalanine. The DNA shown is the 42-base CDR3, in frame from base 1. Healthy HIV-negative adults with no recently reported acute infections or vaccinations were included as donors. Every donor was a Caucasian adult residing in Nashville, Tennessee, USA. CD4+ T cells were enriched through magnetic negative selection, after which naive cells were positively selected on CD45RA and the remaining negative fraction served as the memory subset. Blood was obtained by leukapheresis, after which PBMCs were separated by Ficoll-Histopaque density gradient centrifugation and cryopreserved in liquid nitrogen vapor phase. Analytical flow cytometry was used to check the purity and quantity of each magnetically sorted T cell population. Genomic DNA was isolated from every sorted fraction and measured by UV absorbance on a Nanodrop 2000c.

As to this clone: Which antigen it targets is not known. Base quality data are lacking; no much larger clone is found one base away.

TCR CDR3 regions were amplified from genomic DNA by multiplex PCR using the deep immunoSEQ assay. Genomic DNA extracted from each cell subset was distributed evenly over all wells of several immunoSEQ 96-well plates, and each plate served as one replicate. Each replicate PCR for sorted subsets received about 0.2 ug genomic DNA, equal to roughly 30,000 T cell genomes. Purified libraries were measured with a Qubit 3.0 fluorometer, size-checked on a Bioanalyzer 2100, and measured again with the KAPA Library Quantification kit. Every immunoSEQ 96-well plate was sequenced on a separate single-read 150-cycle Illumina NextSeq 550 flow cell. The study's own analysis went as follows. Because only junctional sequences without quality scores were contained in the immunoSEQ output, filtering matching that applied to full-length reads could not be performed. Sequences were annotated with PyIR, a Python wrapper for IgBLAST v1.9, and V/J genes and CDR3 were assigned using IMGT germline references. Any read was removed if the V/J assignment was weak (E-value above 1e-6), the CDR3 was missing, or the read contained stop codons, out-of-frame junctions, or ambiguous translated residues. V3J clonotypes were defined as sequences sharing the same inferred V gene, J gene, and CDR3 amino acid sequence. Percentage overlap between repertoires was computed as shared unique clonotypes divided by the size of the smaller repertoire. Repertoire richness was assessed with RTK rarefaction, the Chao1 estimator, and Recon v2.1 estimates of unobserved clonotypes. Generation probabilities for all TCRbeta clonotypes obtained by the gDNA method from a handful of donors were computed using OLGA. TCRdb provides this immuneACCESS table in a form limited to in-frame rearrangements. Some clones are lacking; in checked studies, under half of them reflect an unresolved V gene, and why the rest are absent is not known. The V and J calls and the clone size are those of that table, but D and trimming were determined from the DNA. Recorded for this sample are approximately 2,300,000 clones; just under 95% of them occurred a single time. The biggest ten clones account for about 0.41% of the sample.

The full study reports these points: Because the study included a small number of donors, the genetic and exposure-history diversity represented was limited. Sampling was restricted to blood, and TCR repertoires in tissue are likely to differ from TCR repertoires in blood. Rarefaction of sorted-subset datasets indicated incomplete sequencing despite the large sequencing depth. Sharing across a handful of donors was observed for about 4.8% of naive CD4, around 3.5% of naive CD8, 2% to 2.5% of memory CD4, and about 0.4% of memory CD8 clonotypes. Naive subsets generally had larger estimated clonotype richness than memory subsets. Clonotypes shared by all four sorted-subset donors showed higher generation probabilities than non-shared clonotypes. Pairwise subsampling indicated that sequencing depth was expected to affect the degree of clonotype sharing among donors.

This sequence uses TRBV28 and TRBJ1-2; the D gene assignment is ambiguous. This clonotype was obtained from a man aged 18 to 30 in good health. Some clones in this sample may be carry-over from other donors' samples. What was sequenced was naive CD4+ T cells from PBMCs. Reading the label with the study, this specimen's cell subset or site is: CD45RA+ positively selected. The bases are TGTGCCAGCAGTTTACCCCACTCAAACTATGGCTACACCTTC. Translated, it gives CASSLPHSNYGYTF.